A few counts support the clone carrying this TCR beta chain. Its antigen is as yet unknown. This record belongs to a study of cytotoxic CD8 clonotypes in ibrutinib-treated CLL. Whole-study context: Treatment had run for a median roughly 13 months, range 6 to 36, when response samples were taken.

In germline, CDR1 is SGHNT, CDR2 YYREEE (reference sequence). The V end was cut by 4 bases, the J end by 1 base, with 11 bases between. The CDR3 is 15 amino acids. General study results and limits: Increased clonality at ibrutinib response gave way to a return toward baseline at progression. Public clonotypes were seen rarely and were contracted or stable on treatment.

As input for TCR beta libraries, about 1.9 micrograms of genomic DNA came from cryopreserved PBMCs. TCRdb's copy holds only in-frame clones and misses some; the assay was immunoSEQ multiplex PCR. The sample consists of over 130,000 clones, 80% of them appearing once. Specimen: PBMCs, collected after 36 months of ibrutinib treatment. The chain carries TRBV5-4 and TRBJ2-2; perhaps TRBD1 as D (6 bases). The TCR originated in a human donor with chronic lymphocytic leukemia. In DNA, the CDR3 is TGTGCCAGCAGCAGAACAGGGTTGAACACCGGGGAGCTGTTTTTT. Translated, it gives CASSRTGLNTGELFF.